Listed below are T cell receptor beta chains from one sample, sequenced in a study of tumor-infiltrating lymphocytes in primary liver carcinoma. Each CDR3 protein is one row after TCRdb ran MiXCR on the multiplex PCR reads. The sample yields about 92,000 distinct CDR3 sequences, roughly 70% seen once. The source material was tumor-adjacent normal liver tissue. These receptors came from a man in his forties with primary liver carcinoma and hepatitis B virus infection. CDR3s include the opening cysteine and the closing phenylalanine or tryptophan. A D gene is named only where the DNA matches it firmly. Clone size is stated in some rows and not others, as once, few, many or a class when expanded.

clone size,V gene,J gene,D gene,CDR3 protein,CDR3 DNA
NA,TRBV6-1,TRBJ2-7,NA,CVSSFDESYEQYF,TGTGTCAGCAGTTTCGATGAATCCTACGAGCAGTACTTC
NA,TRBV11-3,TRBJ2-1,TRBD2,CASSYRTSGSEDEQFF,TGTGCCAGCAGCTATCGAACTAGCGGGAGTGAGGATGAGCAGTTCTTC
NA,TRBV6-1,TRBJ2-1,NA,CTSRITLRDNEQFF,TGTACCAGCAGGATCACTCTTCGGGACAATGAGCAGTTCTTT
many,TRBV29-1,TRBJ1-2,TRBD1,CSVGQGVYGYTF,TGCAGCGTGGGACAGGGGGTTTATGGCTACACCTTC
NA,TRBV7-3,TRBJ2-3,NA,CASSLNPSFSTDTQYF,TGTGCCAGCAGCTTAAATCCGAGCTTCAGCACAGATACGCAGTATTTT
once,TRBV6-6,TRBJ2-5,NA,CASQQDKVETQYF,TGTGCCTCCCAACAGGACAAGGTGGAGACCCAGTACTTC
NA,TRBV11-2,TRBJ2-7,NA,CASSLGGTLPCVQYF,TGTGCCAGCAGCCTCGGCGGGACTCTACCATGCGTGCAGTACTTC
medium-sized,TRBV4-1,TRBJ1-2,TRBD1,CASSQVEGAGYYGYTF,TGCGCCAGCAGCCAAGTGGAGGGGGCAGGATACTATGGCTACACCTTC
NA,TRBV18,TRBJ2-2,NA,CASSGVDTGELFF,TGTGCCAGCTCAGGGGTGGACACCGGGGAGCTGTTTTTT
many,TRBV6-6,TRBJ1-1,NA,CASRQSMNTEAFF,TGTGCCAGCAGGCAGAGCATGAACACTGAAGCTTTCTTT
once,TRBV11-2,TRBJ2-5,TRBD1,CATGTPETGEETQYF,TGTGCCACCGGCACCCCTGAGACAGGGGAAGAGACCCAGTACTTC
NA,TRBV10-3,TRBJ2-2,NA,CAINERVNTGELFF,TGTGCCATCAATGAACGGGTGAACACCGGGGAGCTGTTTTTT
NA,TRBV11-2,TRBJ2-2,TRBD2,CASSFSGGVVTGELFF,TGTGCCAGCAGCTTCAGTGGGGGGGTAGTGACCGGGGAGCTGTTTTTT
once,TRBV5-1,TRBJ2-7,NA,CAISLEGNSPKQYF,TGCGCCATCAGCTTGGAGGGTAATTCACCCAAGCAGTACTTC
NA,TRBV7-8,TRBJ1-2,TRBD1,CASSSLGQTSYGYTF,TGTGCCAGCAGCTCCCTGGGACAGACAAGTTATGGCTACACCTTC
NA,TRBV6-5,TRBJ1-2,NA,CASRTNTNYGYTF,TGTGCCAGCAGGACGAACACTAACTATGGCTACACATTC
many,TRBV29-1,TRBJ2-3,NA,CSVEFPEPSTDTQYF,TGCAGCGTTGAATTCCCGGAGCCCAGCACAGATACGCAGTATTTT
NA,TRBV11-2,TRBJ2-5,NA,CANSTPETGEETQYF,TGTGCTAACAGCACCCCAGAGACGGGGGAAGAGACCCAGTACTTC
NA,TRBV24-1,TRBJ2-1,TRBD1,CATSDSTGGDEQFF,TGTGCCACCAGTGATTCGACAGGGGGCGATGAGCAGTTCTTC
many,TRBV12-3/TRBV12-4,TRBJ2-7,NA,CASRRGQSYEQYF,TGTGCCAGCAGACGTGGACAGTCCTACGAGCAGTACTTC
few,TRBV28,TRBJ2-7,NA,CASSTTVYEQYF,TGTGCCAGCAGCACGACAGTCTACGAGCAGTACTTC
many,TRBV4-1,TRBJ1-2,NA,CASSWDSANYGYTF,TGCGCCAGCAGCTGGGACTCAGCTAACTATGGCTACACCTTC
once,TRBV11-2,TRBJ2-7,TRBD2,CASNLGGGGRGYF,TGTGCCAGCAACTTAGGAGGAGGCGGGAGGGGGTACTTC
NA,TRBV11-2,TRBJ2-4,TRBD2,CVSSSGTGLGGIQYF,TGTGTCAGCAGCTCAGGAACGGGACTAGGGGGCATTCAGTACTTC
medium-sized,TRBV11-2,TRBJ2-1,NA,CASNRGSGNEQFF,TGTGCCAGCAACCGGGGCTCTGGGAATGAGCAGTTCTTC
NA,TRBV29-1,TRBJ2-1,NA,CSTPSDGGQFF,TGCAGCACACCCAGTGACGGGGGGCAGTTCTTC
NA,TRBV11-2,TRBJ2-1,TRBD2,CASSWGGNSYNEQFF,TGTGCCAGCAGCTGGGGAGGGAACTCCTACAATGAGCAGTTCTTC
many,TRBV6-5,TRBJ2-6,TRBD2,CASSTTAGSGANVLTF,TGTGCCAGCAGTACGACAGCGGGATCTGGGGCCAACGTCCTGACTTTC
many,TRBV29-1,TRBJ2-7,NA,CSVRGGEGQYYEQYF,TGCAGCGTTCGTGGGGGGGAGGGACAGTACTACGAGCAGTACTTC
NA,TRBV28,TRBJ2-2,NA,CASIVYGGGLGTEELFF,TGTGCCAGCATCGTGTATGGTGGGGGTCTTGGGACCGAGGAGCTGTTTTTT
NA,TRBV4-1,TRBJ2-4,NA,CASSPLGTGFVQYF,TGCGCCAGCAGCCCTTTAGGTACAGGGTTCGTTCAGTACTTC
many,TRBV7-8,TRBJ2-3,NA,CASSLTTGSTDTQYF,TGTGCCAGCAGCTTGACTACAGGGAGCACAGATACGCAGTATTTT
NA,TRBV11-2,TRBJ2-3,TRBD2,CGSSLEGLARTDTQYF,TGTGGCAGCAGCTTAGAGGGACTAGCGCGGACAGATACGCAATATTTT
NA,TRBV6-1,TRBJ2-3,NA,CSSRGTDTRYF,TGTTCCAGCAGAGGAACAGATACGCGGTATTTT
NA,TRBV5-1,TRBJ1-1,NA,CASSLQVGTEAFF,TGCGCCAGCAGCTTGCAGGTGGGAACTGAAGCTTTCTTT
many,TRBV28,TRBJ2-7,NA,CASSLRQAGYEQYF,TGTGCCAGCAGTTTAAGACAGGCGGGCTACGAGCAGTACTTC
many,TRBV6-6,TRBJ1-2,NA,CASSYGGVGDGYTF,TGTGCCAGCAGTTACGGAGGGGTCGGCGATGGCTACACCTTC